Listed here are 7 T cell receptor beta chains from one sample, sequenced in a study of CD8 T cells in ankylosing spondylitis. TCRdb fed the 5' RACE reads into MiXCR, producing one record per CDR3 protein. Of 150,000 to 200,000 distinct CDR3 sequences in the sample, roughly 18% were seen once. Sequenced input: blood, either unsorted or a sorted T cell fraction (not recorded which). These receptors were obtained from a male donor aged 10-29 years with ankylosing spondylitis or in good health (not recorded which).

This clonotype was recorded many times. V and J are TRBV20-1 and TRBJ2-3; TRBD2 aligns across 12 bases. The J segment lost 1 base and the V segment lost 1 base, leaving 6 bases of the junction unmatched. The CDR3 length is 17 residues. Germline-derived CDR1 and CDR2 are DFQATT and SNEGSKA (reference sequence). CDR3 sequence (DNA): TGCAGTGCTAGAGGACTAGCGGGAGTTGAGGGCACAGATACGCAGTATTTT. Translation gives CSARGLAGVEGTDTQYF.

V and J are TRBV29-1 and TRBJ2-1, with D tentatively TRBD1 or TRBD2 (5 bases each). V lost 3 bases, J lost 6 bases, and 12 bases lay in between. The germline gives CDR1 SQVTM, CDR2 ANQGSEA. The CDR3 loop spans 13 amino acids. The CDR3 protein is CSVDRGAGNEQFF. Written as DNA, the CDR3 is TGCAGCGTTGATCGGGGCGCGGGCAATGAGCAGTTCTTC.

This clonotype was counted ten times or more. This rearrangement joins TRBV5-1 to TRBJ2-3; D might be TRBD1 (5 bases). Germline CDR1 reads SGHRS; CDR2 reads YFSETQ. This CDR3 is 14 amino acids long. V gave up 2 bases and J gave up 1 base, with 8 bases separating them. The CDR3 sequence is CASSLQGGTDTQYF. The CDR3 nucleotides read TGCGCCAGCAGCTTACAAGGGGGCACAGATACGCAGTATTTT. The variable domain in full, completed from reference TRBV5-1 and TRBJ2-3, reads KAGVTQTPRYLIKTRGQQVTLSCSPISGHRSVSWYQQTPGQGLQFLFEYFSETQRNKGNFPGRFSGRQFSNSRSEMNVSTLELGDSALYLCASSLQGGTDTQYFGPGTRLTVL.

This clonotype was counted between two and nine times. The chain has TRBV20-1 and TRBJ2-1; 8 bases are shared with TRBD2. CDR3 length: 16 residues. Germline V CDR1 and CDR2: DFQATT, SNEGSKA (reference sequence). Trimming cost V 0 bases and J 7 bases; bases outside gene matches: 11. The CDR3 protein is CSARDRGGRETNEQFF. CDR3 sequence (DNA): TGCAGTGCTAGAGATCGGGGGGGGAGGGAGACGAATGAGCAGTTCTTC.

This clonotype has only a few counts. The V call is TRBV10-3, the J call TRBJ2-7, with D perhaps TRBD1 (5 bases). There are 14 residues in the CDR3. V lost 7 bases, J lost 4 bases, and 17 bases lay in between. CDR1 is ENHRY and CDR2 is SYGVKD in the germline V gene. In DNA form, the CDR3 reads TGTGCCATCACATCGGCACAGGACCATTACGAGCAGTACTTC. Translating it yields CAITSAQDHYEQYF.

This clonotype was seen many times. As DNA, the CDR3 is TGTGCCAGCAGGAGCGGTAGGGCCCGCTACACAGATACGCAGTATTTT. The encoded protein is CASRSGRARYTDTQYF. The genes are TRBV6-5 and TRBJ2-3, with D tentatively TRBD2 (5 bases). The germline V gene has CDR1 MNHEY and CDR2 SVGAGI. This CDR3 comprises 16 residues. V was trimmed by 6 bases and J by 2 bases, leaving 18 bases between them.

V usage is TRBV20-1 and J usage is TRBJ2-1; D may correspond to TRBD1 or TRBD2 (5 bases each). V lost 3 bases and J 3 bases, leaving 12 bases between the germline ends. The V gene's germline CDR1 is DFQATT and CDR2 SNEGSKA (reference sequence). The CDR3 length is 14 residues. The chain's CDR3 is CSARVRGFYNEQFF. The CDR3 nucleotides are TGCAGTGCTAGGGTACGGGGCTTCTACAATGAGCAGTTCTTC.